A selection of T cell receptor beta chains follows, all from one sample in a study of blood T cell repertoires in COVID-19. Some clones are missing from TCRdb's copy, which holds only in-frame ones; the method was immunoSEQ multiplex PCR. The sample shows 120,000 or so clones, 85% of them seen only once. Sequenced material: peripheral blood. All receptors come from an older man with active or convalescent COVID-19. Each CDR3 is given with its conserved first and last residue. D genes are given only for firm matches. Some rows mark clone size as missing; the rest say once, few, many or name a class of expanded clone.

size,J,D,V,DNA,CDR3
-,TRBJ2-1,TRBD2,TRBV11-3,TGTGCCAGCAGCTTAGGCGGGAGCTCCTACAATGAGCAGTTCTTC,CASSLGGSSYNEQFF
-,TRBJ2-2,-,TRBV6-5,TGTGCCAGCAGTTACCAGGGTGCGAACACCGGGGAGCTGTTTTTT,CASSYQGANTGELFF
-,TRBJ2-3,TRBD1,TRBV27,TGTGCCAGCAGGACTTCGGGACAGCTTAGCACAGATACGCAGTATTTT,CASRTSGQLSTDTQYF
-,TRBJ1-3,-,TRBV18,TGTGCCAGCTCTCCGTCGTCAGCGTCTGGAAACACCATATATTTT,CASSPSSASGNTIYF
-,TRBJ2-3,TRBD1,TRBV7-8,TGTGCCAGCAGCTTAGATCCGGGACAGGTGGTTACGCAGTATTTT,CASSLDPGQVVTQYF
-,TRBJ2-2,TRBD1,TRBV19,TGTGCCAGTAGTTCCGGGACAGGGAGCACCGGGGAGCTGTTTTTT,CASSSGTGSTGELFF
-,TRBJ1-1,TRBD1,TRBV27,TGTGCCAGCAGTCCATGGACAGGAGGAGGGAACACTGAAGCTTTCTTT,CASSPWTGGGNTEAFF
-,TRBJ1-4,-,TRBV19,TGTGCCACCAAACCCGGCAGGGCTGGTGAAAAACTGTTTTTT,CATKPGRAGEKLFF
-,TRBJ2-4,-,TRBV4-3,TGCGCCAGCAGCCAAGTGGAGGGGGCCAAAAACATTCAGTACTTC,CASSQVEGAKNIQYF
-,TRBJ2-7,TRBD2,TRBV19,TGTGCCAGTAGTATAAGGCTAGCGGCCTACGAGCAGTACTTC,CASSIRLAAYEQYF
-,TRBJ2-4,TRBD2,TRBV9,TGTGCCAGCAGCCCGGGGGGGCTTGGCATTCAGTACTTC,CASSPGGLGIQYF
-,TRBJ2-3,TRBD2,TRBV19,TGTGCCAGTAGCCGGACTAGCGGCTACACAGATACGCAGTATTTT,CASSRTSGYTDTQYF
-,TRBJ2-1,-,TRBV6-4,TGTGCCAGCAGTGAGGGCCTAGCAGTATACAATGAGCAGTTCTTC,CASSEGLAVYNEQFF
few,TRBJ1-4,-,TRBV27,TGTGCCAGCAGTTTAGCGGGGGGCGGTGGGGAAAAACTGTTTTTT,CASSLAGGGGEKLFF
-,TRBJ2-3,TRBD1,TRBV15,TGTGCCACCAGCAGAGATCTGACAGGGTCCACAGATACGCAGTATTTT,CATSRDLTGSTDTQYF
-,TRBJ2-1,TRBD2,TRBV10-3,TGTGCCATCAGTTCCGTGACTAGCGGGAGTGGTGAGCAGTTCTTC,CAISSVTSGSGEQFF
-,TRBJ1-5,TRBD1,TRBV29-1,TGCAGCGTTGGAGGGGGCAGGGATCAGCCCCAGCATTTT,CSVGGGRDQPQHF
-,TRBJ1-5,-,TRBV14,TGTGCCAGCAGCCAAGGGGCCGGGGGCAATCAGCCCCAGCATTTT,CASSQGAGGNQPQHF
-,TRBJ2-3,TRBD2,TRBV24-1,TGTGCCCTATTTCTTCGGGGGGACACAGATACGCAGTATTTT,CALFLRGDTDTQYF
-,TRBJ2-7,TRBD2,TRBV9,TGTGCCAGCAGCACACTAGCGGGGGATGGCGAGCAGTACTTC,CASSTLAGDGEQYF
-,TRBJ1-1,-,TRBV12-2,TGTGCAAGTCGCATCGGACAGTGGATCACTGAAGCTTTCTTT,CASRIGQWITEAFF
-,TRBJ2-3,-,TRBV3-1/TRBV3-2,TGTGCCAGCACCCGAGGGGGTCAGGATACGCAGTATTTT,CASTRGGQDTQYF
-,TRBJ1-5,TRBD1,TRBV19,TGTGCCAGTAGGGGGGACAGGGTAGGTAGAAGCAATCAGCCCCAGCATTTT,CASRGDRVGRSNQPQHF
-,TRBJ1-1,-,TRBV3-1/TRBV3-2,TGTGCCAGCAGCCAAGATATGTGGGAGGCTGAAGCTTTCTTT,CASSQDMWEAEAFF
-,TRBJ2-3,-,TRBV19,TGTGCCAGTAGTAATCCGGGGTCGACAGATACGCAGTATTTT,CASSNPGSTDTQYF
few,TRBJ2-3,TRBD2,TRBV5-6,TGTGCCAGCAGCGATTTTAGCGGGGGACGCACAGATACGCAGTATTTT,CASSDFSGGRTDTQYF
-,TRBJ1-2,-,TRBV30,TGTGCCTGGAGTGTAGGGTTGGGGCGAGGCTATGGCTACACCTTC,CAWSVGLGRGYGYTF
-,TRBJ1-4,-,TRBV7-9,TGTGCCAGCAGCTTAGGGGCTACCCGTAATGAAAAACTGTTTTTT,CASSLGATRNEKLFF
-,TRBJ1-1,-,TRBV3-1/TRBV3-2,TGTGCCAGCAGCCAAGAGTATCTAAACACTGAAGCTTTCTTT,CASSQEYLNTEAFF
-,TRBJ2-5,TRBD2,TRBV5-1,TGCGCCAGCAGCGCGGGGACTAGCGGGGGGGCCGGGGAGACCCAGTACTTC,CASSAGTSGGAGETQYF
-,TRBJ1-5,TRBD1,TRBV19,TGTGCCAGTAGTCGGGGGGACAGGGGGATCCGCAATCAGCCCCAGCATTTT,CASSRGDRGIRNQPQHF
few,TRBJ1-3,TRBD1,TRBV5-8,TGTGCCAGCAGCAGACAGGGCTCTGGAAACACCATATATTTT,CASSRQGSGNTIYF
-,TRBJ1-4,TRBD1,TRBV28,TGTGCCAGCAGCCCTCCCGCCAGGGGGGAAAAACTGTTTTTT,CASSPPARGEKLFF
-,TRBJ1-4,-,TRBV25-1,TGTGCCAGCAGTGATCCAGGAAGAAATGAAAAACTGTTTTTT,CASSDPGRNEKLFF
-,TRBJ2-6,-,TRBV19,TGTGCCAGTCTGCGGGGTAGAAGCTCTGGGGCCAACGTCCTGACTTTC,CASLRGRSSGANVLTF
-,TRBJ2-7,TRBD1,TRBV27,TGTGCCAGCAGTTCGACTATGGGGGACAGGTCGTTTTACGAGCAGTACTTC,CASSSTMGDRSFYEQYF
few,TRBJ1-2,-,TRBV7-2,TGTGCCAGCAGCTTACAGGGGATAGCGAGCGGCTACACCTTC,CASSLQGIASGYTF
-,TRBJ2-1,TRBD2,TRBV27,TGTGCCAGCAGCCCCCGACTAGCGGGGGCCAATGAGCAGTTCTTC,CASSPRLAGANEQFF
-,TRBJ2-2,-,TRBV5-6,TGTGCCAGCAGCTTAAGCCCGGACAGACCTGGGATGTTTTTT,CASSLSPDRPGMFF
-,TRBJ2-5,TRBD1,TRBV15,TGTGCCACCAGCAGGGACAGGGGGCGTGGGGAGACCCAGTACTTC,CATSRDRGRGETQYF